What follows are 10 T cell receptor beta chains derived from one specimen sequenced in a study of blood T cell repertoires in COVID-19. Sequencing was performed with immunoSEQ multiplex PCR; in TCRdb, only in-frame clones are kept and a portion is missing. The sample includes 360,000 or so clones, around 91% of them seen just once. Sequencing was done on a sample of peripheral blood. The receptors come from a man aged 18 to 29 with active or convalescent COVID-19.

The V call is TRBV21-1, the J call TRBJ2-7; TRBD2, the D gene given by the table, was not confirmed from the DNA. TRBV21-1 is a pseudogene locus. This CDR3 has 15 amino acids. CDR3 sequence (DNA): TGTGCCAGCAGCAAAGCGCGCGGGGTGGGAGACGAGCAGTACTTC. Residues: CASSKARGVGDEQYF.

This chain joins TRBV27 and TRBJ2-5, with D possibly matching TRBD1 (6 bases). This CDR3 contains 15 residues. From germline, CDR1 is MNHEY and CDR2 SMNVEV (reference sequence). V lost 4 bases to trimming and J lost 0 bases, with 12 bases between them. CDR3 sequence reads: CASSSNQGYQETQYF. The CDR3 nucleotides are TGTGCCAGCAGTTCCAACCAGGGGTACCAAGAGACCCAGTACTTC.

The chain uses TRBV10-3 and TRBJ2-1; D remains unclear. Germline CDR1 reads ENHRY; CDR2 reads SYGVKD. V gave up 4 bases and J gave up 0 bases, with 10 bases separating them. The CDR3 is 15 residues long. This CDR3 reads CAISAISSSYNEQFF. The CDR3 nucleotides read TGTGCCATCAGTGCCATCTCGAGCTCCTACAATGAGCAGTTCTTC.

This clone occurred once. The chain links TRBV27 to TRBJ1-1; TRBD1 matches at 9 bases. Trimming removed 5 bases from V and 1 base from J; junction bases left unmatched: 11. The CDR3 spans 17 residues. Per the germline V gene, CDR1 is MNHEY and CDR2 is SMNVEV (reference sequence). CDR3 residues: CASSNSGTGSGNTEAFF. As DNA, the CDR3 is TGTGCCAGCAGTAACTCCGGGACAGGGTCTGGGAACACTGAAGCTTTCTTT.

The V and J genes are TRBV6-2 or TRBV6-3 and TRBJ2-1; 7 positions agree with TRBD2. This CDR3 region has 19 residues. Looked up from germline, CDR1 is MNHEY and CDR2 is SVGEGT. V trimming: 1 base; J trimming: 6 bases; junction bases outside the gene matches: 18. CDR3 protein: CASSYFRTRENRNPNEQFF. DNA of the CDR3: TGTGCCAGCAGTTACTTTCGGACTAGGGAGAATAGGAACCCCAATGAGCAGTTCTTC.

V is TRBV7-2 and J is TRBJ2-7, with TRBD2 as a possible D gene (7 bases). The CDR3 loop spans 12 amino acids. Germline values: CDR1 SGHTA, CDR2 FQGNSA. The V gene lost 10 bases and the J gene lost 4 bases, with 14 bases spanning the gap. This CDR3 is CAIERGGYEQYF. In DNA form, the CDR3 reads TGTGCCATCGAGAGGGGGGGATACGAGCAGTACTTC.

Here the CDR3 DNA reads TGTGCCAGCAGCCTCGAACCGGGACTGACGACCGATACGCAGTATTTT. Amino acid sequence: CASSLEPGLTTDTQYF. This chain joins TRBV7-3 and TRBJ2-3; D is perhaps TRBD2 (6 bases). V gave up 5 bases and J gave up 6 bases, with 21 bases separating them. The CDR3 is 16 amino acids. The V gene's germline CDR1 is SGHTA and CDR2 FQGTGA.

The chain is built from TRBV5-1 and TRBJ2-7; 11 bases agree with TRBD1. The junction had 5 bases not matched to a gene; V was cut back by 3 bases and J by 0 bases. The CDR3 is 16 residues long. Germline lookup yields CDR1 SGHRS and CDR2 YFSETQ. For the CDR3, the DNA is TGCGCCAGCAGCTCCCGGACAGGGGGCCCCTCCTACGAGCAGTACTTC. It is translated as CASSSRTGGPSYEQYF.

The V and J genes are TRBV28 and TRBJ1-1, with a possible D match to TRBD1 (6 bases). Trimming pared 7 bases from V and 4 bases from J, leaving 16 bases between. Germline values: CDR1 MDHEN, CDR2 SYDVKM. The CDR3 spans 14 residues. In DNA form, the CDR3 reads TGTGCCAGCACCTCCGGAGGGGGGGCCACTGAAGCTTTCTTT. This gives the protein CASTSGGGATEAFF.

This clone was seen once. This chain uses TRBV7-9 with TRBJ2-3; possible D gene TRBD1, 6 bases. Trimming shortened V by 5 bases and J by 1 base, and 10 bases separated the two germline ends. The germline gives CDR1 SEHNR, CDR2 FQNEAQ (reference sequence). This CDR3 comprises 14 residues. CDR3 DNA sequence: TGTGCCAGCAGCAAAAAGGGGGGCACAGATACGCAGTATTTT. It yields the protein CASSKKGGTDTQYF.